The 4 T cell receptor beta chains below all came from one sample that was sequenced in a study of blood T cell repertoires in COVID-19. TCRdb keeps only in-frame clones here, not all; method: immunoSEQ multiplex PCR. The sample shows around 200,000 clones, 75% to 85% of them seen only once. Sequenced input: PBMCs or T cells enriched from blood (not recorded which). The source of these receptors is a woman aged 35 to 49 with acute COVID-19.

This chain uses TRBV5-4 with TRBJ2-7, with unresolved D. CDR3 length: 13 amino acids. Germline V gene sequence: CDR1 SGHNT, CDR2 YYREEE (reference sequence). V was pared by 1 base and J by 5 bases, with 10 bases between. Here the CDR3 DNA reads TGTGCCAGCAGCTTGCCCTCTCGCGACGAGCAGTACTTC. Protein product: CASSLPSRDEQYF.

The chain uses TRBV9 and TRBJ2-1; 7 bases agree with TRBD2. This CDR3 has 14 amino acids. The junction had 6 bases not matched to a gene; V was cut back by 6 bases and J by 3 bases. The germline V gene has CDR1 SGDLS and CDR2 YYNGEE. The CDR3 sequence is CASMRGSIYNEQFF. CDR3 nucleotides: TGTGCCAGCATGCGCGGGAGCATCTACAATGAGCAGTTCTTC.

The chain joins TRBV11-2 to TRBJ2-4; no clear D. The V gene lost 3 bases and the J gene lost 0 bases, with 6 bases spanning the gap. This CDR3 contains 14 residues. Per the germline V gene, CDR1 is SGHAT and CDR2 is FQNNGV. The CDR3 sequence is CASSFVLAKNIQYF. For the CDR3, the DNA is TGTGCCAGCAGCTTCGTCCTAGCCAAAAACATTCAGTACTTC.

CDR3 sequence: CASSLEGQGSHEQYF. CDR3 in DNA: TGTGCCAGCAGCCTTGAGGGACAGGGTAGCCACGAGCAGTACTTC. The V and J genes are TRBV28 and TRBJ2-7; 9 bases map to TRBD1. CDR1 is MDHEN, CDR2 SYDVKM, per germline. The CDR3 is 15 residues long. Germline trimming cut 6 bases from V and 5 bases from J; bases unmatched to any gene: 11. The whole variable domain, filled in from reference TRBV28 and TRBJ2-7, reads DVKVTQSSRYLVKRTGEKVFLECVQDMDHENMFWYRQDPGLGLRLIYFSYDVKMKEKGDIPEGYSVSREKKERFSLILESASTNQTSMYLCASSLEGQGSHEQYFGPGTRLTVT.